The rows below give T cell receptor beta chains drawn from one sample of a study of T cells in Graves' hyperthyroidism and ophthalmopathy. TCRdb reanalysed the multiplex PCR reads using MiXCR and keeps one entry per CDR3 protein. The data hold approximately 700,000 distinct CDR3 sequences, with about 45% observed a single time. The sample taken for sequencing was peripheral blood or thyroid tissue (not recorded which). The receptors shown here come from an adult man with Graves' disease, either hyperthyroidism or ophthalmopathy (not recorded which). Each CDR3 is given with its conserved first and last residue. D genes are given only for firm matches. Clone size is given for some rows only: seen once, a few or many times, or a class if the clone is expanded.

D: -; J: TRBJ1-5; size: many; V: TRBV7-9; DNA: TGTGCCAGCAGCCGAGAGCATCAGCCCCAGCATTTT; CDR3: CASSREHQPQHF
D: TRBD1; J: TRBJ2-7; size: -; V: TRBV6-1; DNA: TGTGCCAGCACCTCAAACTGGACAGGGCACGAGCAGTACTTC; CDR3: CASTSNWTGHEQYF
D: -; J: TRBJ1-6; size: many; V: TRBV7-9; DNA: TGTGCCAGCAGCAACGGACTTAACACTTCACCCCTCCACTTT; CDR3: CASSNGLNTSPLHF
D: -; J: TRBJ1-5; size: few; V: TRBV12-3/TRBV12-4; DNA: TGTGCCAGCAGTTACTGGGGGAAGGGTGATCAGCCCCAGCATTTT; CDR3: CASSYWGKGDQPQHF
D: -; J: TRBJ1-1; size: many; V: TRBV5-1; DNA: TGTGCCAGCAGCTGGACAGCGAACACTGAAGCTTTCTTT; CDR3: CASSWTANTEAFF
D: -; J: TRBJ2-3; size: -; V: TRBV2; DNA: TGTGCCAGCAGCCCGACGGGGAATCAGCCCCAGTATTTT; CDR3: CASSPTGNQPQYF
D: -; J: TRBJ1-1; size: few; V: TRBV7-9; DNA: TGTGCCAGCAGCTTAACGCTCCGAAAGAACACTGAAGCTTTCTTT; CDR3: CASSLTLRKNTEAFF
D: TRBD1; J: TRBJ1-5; size: -; V: TRBV29-1; DNA: TGCAGCGCCTGGACAGGGAGCAATCAGCCCCAGCATTTT; CDR3: CSAWTGSNQPQHF
D: TRBD1; J: TRBJ1-2; size: few; V: TRBV7-9; DNA: TGTGCCAGCAGCTTCGGGATTCGGACAGGGGCTAACTATGGCTACACCTTC; CDR3: CASSFGIRTGANYGYTF
D: TRBD1; J: TRBJ2-6; size: few; V: TRBV28; DNA: TGTGCCAGCACCGATAGACAGGGCTCTGGGGCCAACGTCCTGACTTTC; CDR3: CASTDRQGSGANVLTF
D: -; J: TRBJ1-1; size: -; V: TRBV7-9; DNA: TGTGCCAGCAGCTTAACCTCGCCGGGGGGCAGGACTGAAGCTTTCTTT; CDR3: CASSLTSPGGRTEAFF
D: TRBD1; J: TRBJ2-7; size: -; V: TRBV2; DNA: TGTGCCAGCGGGGGACAGGGGGAAAACGAGCAGTACTTC; CDR3: CASGGQGENEQYF
D: -; J: TRBJ1-3; size: many; V: TRBV15; DNA: TGTGCCACCAGCAGGTACGACGGGAGCTCTGGAAACACCATATATTTT; CDR3: CATSRYDGSSGNTIYF
D: TRBD1; J: TRBJ1-6; size: many; V: TRBV7-8; DNA: TGTGCCAGCAGCTCCGGGACAGAGGGATCACCCCTCCACTTT; CDR3: CASSSGTEGSPLHF
D: -; J: TRBJ1-5; size: -; V: TRBV6-1; DNA: TGTGCCATCAGTGAAGCGGGACAAAATGGAACCCAGCATTTT; CDR3: CAISEAGQNGTQHF
D: -; J: TRBJ2-2; size: many; V: TRBV7-2; DNA: TGTGCCAGCAGCCGAGTTAGAAACTCGAACACCGGGGAGCTGTTTTTT; CDR3: CASSRVRNSNTGELFF
D: -; J: TRBJ2-7; size: -; V: TRBV7-2; DNA: TGCGCCAGCGGAGGGGGGGTCGACGAGCAGTACTTC; CDR3: CASGGGVDEQYF
D: TRBD2; J: TRBJ2-7; size: few; V: TRBV12-3/TRBV12-4; DNA: TGTGCCAGCAGTTCTACTAGCGGGGGGATCTCCTACGAGCAGTACTTC; CDR3: CASSSTSGGISYEQYF
D: TRBD1; J: TRBJ2-5; size: -; V: TRBV7-9; DNA: TGTGCCAGCAGCTTGAGCACAGGGGGTCAAGAGACCCAGTACTTC; CDR3: CASSLSTGGQETQYF
D: -; J: TRBJ1-2; size: many; V: TRBV7-9; DNA: TGTGCCAGCATCGGGCCTGGGTATGGCTACACCTTC; CDR3: CASIGPGYGYTF
D: -; J: TRBJ1-6; size: once; V: TRBV7-8; DNA: TGTGCCAGCAGGAGATCTTATAATTCACCCCTCCACTTT; CDR3: CASRRSYNSPLHF
D: TRBD2; J: TRBJ2-2; size: -; V: TRBV24-1; DNA: TGTGCCACCAGTGAACCGGGTCAAGCGGGAGAGGCCGGGGAGCTGTTTTTT; CDR3: CATSEPGQAGEAGELFF
D: -; J: TRBJ1-6; size: many; V: TRBV29-1; DNA: TGCAGCGTTGGGGGGGATTATAATTCACCCCTCCACTTT; CDR3: CSVGGDYNSPLHF
D: -; J: TRBJ1-3; size: -; V: TRBV9; DNA: TGTGCCAGCAGCGTCACCTCTGGAAACACCATATATTTT; CDR3: CASSVTSGNTIYF
D: -; J: TRBJ2-5; size: many; V: TRBV7-2; DNA: TGTGCCAGCAGCCCCCCGGGTGGGGAGACCCAGTACTTC; CDR3: CASSPPGGETQYF
D: TRBD1; J: TRBJ1-5; size: few; V: TRBV19; DNA: TGTGCCAGTAGTACTGGGGACAGGGGGACGCCCCAGCATTTT; CDR3: CASSTGDRGTPQHF
D: -; J: TRBJ2-7; size: many; V: TRBV7-9; DNA: TGTGCCAGCAGCTTAGAGGCCTACGAGCAGTACTTC; CDR3: CASSLEAYEQYF
D: -; J: TRBJ2-7; size: many; V: TRBV29-1; DNA: TGCAGCGTCCACGGTGGGGACATGGGGACCTACGAGCAGTACTTC; CDR3: CSVHGGDMGTYEQYF
D: -; J: TRBJ2-5; size: -; V: TRBV25-1; DNA: TGTGCCAGCTCACCCTCGCTCCTTACCGAAGAGACCCAGTACTTC; CDR3: CASSPSLLTEETQYF
D: -; J: TRBJ1-1; size: -; V: TRBV19; DNA: TGTGCCAGTAGTATGGGCAGTGCGAACACTGAAGCTTTCTTT; CDR3: CASSMGSANTEAFF
D: -; J: TRBJ1-2; size: few; V: TRBV3-2; DNA: TGTGCCAGCAGCCAAGAGGGCAGGAGGGAGAGTGGCTACACCTTC; CDR3: CASSQEGRRESGYTF
D: -; J: TRBJ1-6; size: -; V: TRBV9; DNA: TGTGCCAGCAGCGTAGGAGGAGGGGAGTCCTATAATTCACCCCTCCACTTT; CDR3: CASSVGGGESYNSPLHF
D: -; J: TRBJ2-2; size: -; V: TRBV7-8; DNA: TGTGCCAGCAGCTTAGACAGATCCGGGGAGCTGTTTTTT; CDR3: CASSLDRSGELFF
D: -; J: TRBJ1-5; size: -; V: TRBV19; DNA: TGTGCCAGTAGTACAGGGAATAGCAATCGGCCCCAGCATTTT; CDR3: CASSTGNSNRPQHF
D: TRBD1; J: TRBJ1-1; size: -; V: TRBV7-2; DNA: TGTGCCAGCAGCTCCCGGACAGGGGGAGGGAACACTGAAGCTTTCTTT; CDR3: CASSSRTGGGNTEAFF
D: TRBD2; J: TRBJ2-7; size: -; V: TRBV7-8; DNA: TGTGCCAGCAGTATAGGACTAGCGGTTAGCTACGAGCAGTACTTC; CDR3: CASSIGLAVSYEQYF
D: TRBD1; J: TRBJ2-5; size: many; V: TRBV10-1; DNA: TGCGCCAGCAGCGGGACAGGGTTCGGGGCCCAGTACTTC; CDR3: CASSGTGFGAQYF
D: -; J: TRBJ1-1; size: many; V: TRBV5-1; DNA: TGCGCCAGCAGATCGGACGGACCCACCTTTGAAGCTTTCTTT; CDR3: CASRSDGPTFEAFF
D: -; J: TRBJ1-4; size: medium-sized; V: TRBV25-1; DNA: TGTGCCAGCTCAGGGGAAAAACTGTTTTTT; CDR3: CASSGEKLFF
D: -; J: TRBJ1-5; size: -; V: TRBV6-5; DNA: TGTGCCAGCAGTTACTCGAGGGGTGGTGGCAATCAGCCCCAGCATTTT; CDR3: CASSYSRGGGNQPQHF
D: -; J: TRBJ1-3; size: many; V: TRBV29-1; DNA: TGCAGCGTTGTCTCCTCTGGAAACACCATATATTTT; CDR3: CSVVSSGNTIYF
D: -; J: TRBJ2-7; size: -; V: TRBV9; DNA: TGTGCCAGCAGCGCTCGGTGGGAGGGAGGGGGGACCTACAATGAGCAGTACTTC; CDR3: CASSARWEGGGTYNEQYF
D: TRBD1; J: TRBJ1-2; size: -; V: TRBV13; DNA: TGTGCCAGCACCAAATCCCATACAGGGGGCGATAACTATGGCTACACCTTC; CDR3: CASTKSHTGGDNYGYTF
D: -; J: TRBJ2-7; size: -; V: TRBV30; DNA: TGTGCCTGGAGTACCGATGCGGCCTACGAGCAGTACTTC; CDR3: CAWSTDAAYEQYF
D: -; J: TRBJ1-4; size: many; V: TRBV10-3; DNA: TGTGCCATCAGGGGACTCGACGGGGATGGGAAACTGTTTTTT; CDR3: CAIRGLDGDGKLFF
D: -; J: TRBJ1-2; size: many; V: TRBV7-9; DNA: TGTGCCAGCAGCCGAACACCCAACTATGGCTACACCTTC; CDR3: CASSRTPNYGYTF
D: -; J: TRBJ1-6; size: -; V: TRBV5-5; DNA: TGTGCCAGCAGCTTGGACGGGCAGCATTATAATTCACCCCTCCACTTT; CDR3: CASSLDGQHYNSPLHF
D: TRBD2; J: TRBJ2-7; size: many; V: TRBV19; DNA: TGTGCCACCTCGAGAGGCCTAGCGGGAGCCTACGAGCAGTACTTC; CDR3: CATSRGLAGAYEQYF
D: TRBD1; J: TRBJ1-1; size: -; V: TRBV6-1; DNA: TGTGCCAGCAGTGACGCGGACAGGGCTGGCACTGAAGCTTTCTTT; CDR3: CASSDADRAGTEAFF
D: -; J: TRBJ2-3; size: -; V: TRBV7-2; DNA: TGTGAAGGGGATACGCAGTATTTT; CDR3: CEGDTQYF
D: -; J: TRBJ2-7; size: few; V: TRBV7-2; DNA: TGTGCCAGCAGCTGGACTATTACGTCCTACGAGCAGTACTTC; CDR3: CASSWTITSYEQYF
D: TRBD1; J: TRBJ1-2; size: once; V: TRBV2; DNA: TGTGCCAGCTCACCAACTGGACAGGGGGAGGACTATGGCTACACCTTC; CDR3: CASSPTGQGEDYGYTF
D: TRBD1; J: TRBJ1-2; size: -; V: TRBV7-9; DNA: TGTGCCAGCAGACTACAGGGGACCTATGGCTACACCTTC; CDR3: CASRLQGTYGYTF